This T cell receptor (beta chain) is drawn from a study of naive and memory T cell subsets. This clonotype has a count of ten or more. Antigen unknown. CDR3 length: 11 residues. Deletions cut 4 bases from V and 5 bases from J, with 5 bases between. Findings and caveats of the study: Gini index rose across naive, CM, EM and EMRA in CD4 and CD8. Activation and differentiation may alter RNA-based TCR counts.

Alpha and beta libraries were amplified separately from the second PCR onward. Two oligonucleotides, mixed equimolar, formed the beta constant-region primer covering TRBC1 and TRBC2. Nested alpha and beta constant-region primers with the SP2 primer drove four PCR rounds on ligated cDNA. The cDNA 3' end received a ligated single-stranded oligonucleotide carrying the SP2 primer and a 12-nucleotide UMI. A single record per CDR3 protein comes from TCRdb applying MiXCR to the UMI-ligation and nested PCR reads. Counted here are 15,000 to 20,000 distinct CDR3 sequences, about 9% occurring once; the ten biggest clones make up roughly 23%.

The sample consisted of central memory CD8+ T cells from blood. The rearrangement joins TRBV12-3 or TRBV12-4 to TRBJ2-5; D gene unclear. This receptor was taken from a human donor in good health. CDR3 sequence (DNA): TGTGCCAGCAGTTGGGCTGAGACCCAGTACTTC. The encoded protein is CASSWAETQYF.